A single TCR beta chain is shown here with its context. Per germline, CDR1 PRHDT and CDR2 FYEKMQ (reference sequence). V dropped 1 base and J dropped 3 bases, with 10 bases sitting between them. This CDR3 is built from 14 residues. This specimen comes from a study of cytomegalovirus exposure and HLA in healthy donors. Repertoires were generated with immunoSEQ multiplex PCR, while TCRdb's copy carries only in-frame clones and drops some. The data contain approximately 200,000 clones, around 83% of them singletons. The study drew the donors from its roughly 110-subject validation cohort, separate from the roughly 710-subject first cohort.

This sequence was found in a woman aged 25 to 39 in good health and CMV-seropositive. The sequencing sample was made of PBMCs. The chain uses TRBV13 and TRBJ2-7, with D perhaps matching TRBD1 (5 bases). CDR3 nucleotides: TGTGCCAGCAGCTTAGAACAGGACCTCTACGAGCAGTACTTC. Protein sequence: CASSLEQDLYEQYF.